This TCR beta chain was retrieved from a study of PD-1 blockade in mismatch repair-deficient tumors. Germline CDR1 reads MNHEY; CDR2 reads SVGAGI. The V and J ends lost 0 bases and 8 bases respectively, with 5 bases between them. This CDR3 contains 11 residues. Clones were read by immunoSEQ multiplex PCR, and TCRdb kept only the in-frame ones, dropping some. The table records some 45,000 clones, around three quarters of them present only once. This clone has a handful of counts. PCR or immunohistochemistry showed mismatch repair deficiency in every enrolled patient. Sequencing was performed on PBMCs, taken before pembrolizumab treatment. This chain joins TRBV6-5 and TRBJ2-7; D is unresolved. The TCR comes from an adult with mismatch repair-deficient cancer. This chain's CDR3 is CASSYSTQQYF. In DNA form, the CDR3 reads TGTGCCAGCAGTTACTCCACACAGCAGTACTTC.